These T cell receptor beta chains were read from a single sample in a study of T-cell memory formation after mild COVID-19. TCRdb redid the calling of the 5' RACE reads with MiXCR, one entry per CDR3 protein. The sample has about 190,000 distinct CDR3 sequences, around 18% seen once; the top ten hold roughly 2.3%. The sample taken for sequencing was PBMCs or a T cell subset sorted from them (not recorded which). The receptors stem from an adult woman who had mild COVID-19 (a few samples of this study predate the infection). Cell type and time point are not known. The CDR3 runs from the conserved cysteine through the conserved F or W. A D gene is named only where the DNA matches it firmly. Size is omitted from some rows. Given values are once, few, many or a class for expanded clones.

d_gene: .; v_gene: TRBV7-3; j_gene: TRBJ2-3; abundance: .; CDR3nt: TGTGCCAGCAGCTTAAGTAGTGGAGATACGCAGTATTTT; CDR3aa: CASSLSSGDTQYF
d_gene: TRBD2; v_gene: TRBV7-8; j_gene: TRBJ2-3; abundance: .; CDR3nt: TGTGCCAGCAGCATTAGCGGGGGGACCACAGATACGCAGTATTTT; CDR3aa: CASSISGGTTDTQYF
d_gene: TRBD1; v_gene: TRBV7-2; j_gene: TRBJ2-1; abundance: .; CDR3nt: TGTGCCAGCAGCTTAGTAGGGACAGGGGGCAAAGAGCAGTTCTTC; CDR3aa: CASSLVGTGGKEQFF
d_gene: TRBD2; v_gene: TRBV7-9; j_gene: TRBJ2-1; abundance: few; CDR3nt: TGTGCCAGCAGCCCTAGCGGGAGGGCCTTTGAGCAGTTCTTC; CDR3aa: CASSPSGRAFEQFF
d_gene: TRBD1; v_gene: TRBV3-1; j_gene: TRBJ2-7; abundance: few; CDR3nt: TGTGCCAGCAGCCAGGGAGACAGGGCGCCGTACGAGCAGTACTTC; CDR3aa: CASSQGDRAPYEQYF
d_gene: .; v_gene: TRBV12-3/TRBV12-4; j_gene: TRBJ2-7; abundance: few; CDR3nt: TGTGCCAGCAGCAAACCTGGACCTGGGAGGTACGAGCAGTACTTC; CDR3aa: CASSKPGPGRYEQYF
d_gene: TRBD1; v_gene: TRBV5-1; j_gene: TRBJ2-3; abundance: few; CDR3nt: TGCGCCAGCAATCAGGGGGCGACAGATACGCAGTATTTT; CDR3aa: CASNQGATDTQYF
d_gene: .; v_gene: TRBV30; j_gene: TRBJ2-3; abundance: .; CDR3nt: TGTGCCTGGAGTGTAGAGCCCAAGGTCCAGTATTTT; CDR3aa: CAWSVEPKVQYF
d_gene: TRBD2; v_gene: TRBV20-1; j_gene: TRBJ2-5; abundance: few; CDR3nt: TGCAGTGCGAAGACTAGCGGGAGACGGACCCAGTACTTC; CDR3aa: CSAKTSGRRTQYF
d_gene: TRBD1; v_gene: TRBV12-3/TRBV12-4; j_gene: TRBJ2-3; abundance: few; CDR3nt: TGTGCCAGCAGTCCTCGGACAGGGGGCACAGATACGCAGTATTTT; CDR3aa: CASSPRTGGTDTQYF
d_gene: TRBD1; v_gene: TRBV7-2; j_gene: TRBJ2-4; abundance: .; CDR3nt: TGTGCCAGCAGCTTAGCGGGGACAGGTGGCATTCAGTACTTC; CDR3aa: CASSLAGTGGIQYF
d_gene: .; v_gene: TRBV10-3; j_gene: TRBJ1-4; abundance: .; CDR3nt: TGTGCCATCGGCCAGGGCAGCCAGAGTGAAAAACTGTTTTTT; CDR3aa: CAIGQGSQSEKLFF
d_gene: .; v_gene: TRBV27; j_gene: TRBJ2-1; abundance: few; CDR3nt: TGTGCCAGCAGTTTATCAGGGAGGCTAAATGAGCAGTTCTTC; CDR3aa: CASSLSGRLNEQFF
d_gene: TRBD1; v_gene: TRBV5-1; j_gene: TRBJ1-2; abundance: .; CDR3nt: TGCGCCAGCAGCCTTACGCCTACAGGGGTAAACTATGGCTACACCTTC; CDR3aa: CASSLTPTGVNYGYTF
d_gene: .; v_gene: TRBV7-9; j_gene: TRBJ1-2; abundance: .; CDR3nt: TGTGCCAGCAGCTCCGGGGGACCGTCTAACTATGGCTACACCTTC; CDR3aa: CASSSGGPSNYGYTF
d_gene: .; v_gene: TRBV12-3/TRBV12-4; j_gene: TRBJ2-5; abundance: .; CDR3nt: TGTGCCAGCTGCTTCAGGGGAAAAGAGACCCAGTACTTC; CDR3aa: CASCFRGKETQYF
d_gene: TRBD1; v_gene: TRBV7-3; j_gene: TRBJ2-2; abundance: few; CDR3nt: TGTGCCAGCAGCTTTGGGACAGGGGTCACCGGGGAGCTGTTTTTT; CDR3aa: CASSFGTGVTGELFF
d_gene: .; v_gene: TRBV7-9; j_gene: TRBJ1-5; abundance: .; CDR3nt: TGTGCCAGCAGCTCATACGGACAGAAGAATCAGCCCCAGCATTTT; CDR3aa: CASSSYGQKNQPQHF
d_gene: .; v_gene: TRBV2; j_gene: TRBJ2-6; abundance: few; CDR3nt: TGTGCCAGCAGTGAAAGGGTCTCTGGGGCCAACGTCCTGACTTTC; CDR3aa: CASSERVSGANVLTF
d_gene: .; v_gene: TRBV24-1; j_gene: TRBJ2-3; abundance: many; CDR3nt: TGTGCCACCAGTGAACAGTACCCCAGCACAGATACGCAGTATTTT; CDR3aa: CATSEQYPSTDTQYF
d_gene: .; v_gene: TRBV12-3/TRBV12-4; j_gene: TRBJ2-1; abundance: few; CDR3nt: TGTGCCAGCAGTGGACTCCAGGACTACAATGAGCAGTTCTTC; CDR3aa: CASSGLQDYNEQFF
d_gene: .; v_gene: TRBV7-9; j_gene: TRBJ1-2; abundance: .; CDR3nt: TGTGCCAGCAGCTTAGTGGGGGGGATCGACTATGGCTACACCTTC; CDR3aa: CASSLVGGIDYGYTF
d_gene: .; v_gene: TRBV18; j_gene: TRBJ1-1; abundance: .; CDR3nt: TGTGCCAGCTCACCGTCGGACACCCGTGAAGCTTTCTTT; CDR3aa: CASSPSDTREAFF
d_gene: .; v_gene: TRBV5-4; j_gene: TRBJ2-3; abundance: many; CDR3nt: TGTGCCAGCAGCGAACCTAGCACAGATACGCAGTATTTT; CDR3aa: CASSEPSTDTQYF
d_gene: TRBD1; v_gene: TRBV29-1; j_gene: TRBJ2-3; abundance: .; CDR3nt: TGCAGCGTTGTGAGATGGGACAGATCCACAGATACGCAGTATTTT; CDR3aa: CSVVRWDRSTDTQYF
d_gene: TRBD2; v_gene: TRBV5-1; j_gene: TRBJ2-7; abundance: few; CDR3nt: TGCGCCAGCAGCTCGGGACTAGCGTTCTCCTACGAGCAGTACTTC; CDR3aa: CASSSGLAFSYEQYF
d_gene: .; v_gene: TRBV5-7; j_gene: TRBJ1-5; abundance: .; CDR3nt: TGTGCCAGCAGCTTGGCGGGGTCAGGGCGGGATCAGCCCCAGCATTTT; CDR3aa: CASSLAGSGRDQPQHF
d_gene: .; v_gene: TRBV29-1; j_gene: TRBJ2-4; abundance: few; CDR3nt: TGCAGCGTTGAATATCCTAGCGAAAGCAAAAACATTCAGTACTTC; CDR3aa: CSVEYPSESKNIQYF
d_gene: .; v_gene: TRBV24-1; j_gene: TRBJ2-2; abundance: .; CDR3nt: TGTGCCACCCTGGCCGGGGGCGGCGGGGAGCTGTTTTTT; CDR3aa: CATLAGGGGELFF
d_gene: TRBD2; v_gene: TRBV12-3/TRBV12-4; j_gene: TRBJ2-3; abundance: few; CDR3nt: TGTGCCAGCAGTTTTCCTCGAATGCGGGGGGGCGGCACAGATACGCAGTATTTT; CDR3aa: CASSFPRMRGGGTDTQYF
d_gene: .; v_gene: TRBV7-9; j_gene: TRBJ2-3; abundance: .; CDR3nt: TGTGCCAGCAGCTTAAAGGGGGGGTACACAGATACGCAGTATTTT; CDR3aa: CASSLKGGYTDTQYF
d_gene: .; v_gene: TRBV7-2; j_gene: TRBJ2-2; abundance: few; CDR3nt: TGTGCCAGCAGCTTTGCCGCAGCGAACACCGGGGAGCTGTTTTTT; CDR3aa: CASSFAAANTGELFF
d_gene: TRBD2; v_gene: TRBV7-8; j_gene: TRBJ2-1; abundance: .; CDR3nt: TGTGCCAGCAGCTTAACGCTACTAGCGGGACCTTACAGTGAGCAGTTCTTC; CDR3aa: CASSLTLLAGPYSEQFF
d_gene: .; v_gene: TRBV30; j_gene: TRBJ1-2; abundance: .; CDR3nt: TGTGCCTGGAGCCTGGGACCGCGGGGCTACACCTTC; CDR3aa: CAWSLGPRGYTF
d_gene: TRBD2; v_gene: TRBV5-1; j_gene: TRBJ2-5; abundance: .; CDR3nt: TGCGCCAGCAGCCCTAGGACTAGCGGGGTTCAAGAGACCCAGTACTTC; CDR3aa: CASSPRTSGVQETQYF
d_gene: TRBD2; v_gene: TRBV29-1; j_gene: TRBJ2-5; abundance: few; CDR3nt: TGCAGCGTTCGACTAGCAGTAGAGACCCAGTACTTC; CDR3aa: CSVRLAVETQYF
d_gene: TRBD1; v_gene: TRBV6-1; j_gene: TRBJ1-2; abundance: .; CDR3nt: TGTGCCAGCAGTGCCCCTGTAGGGGGCCCGAGCGGCTACACCTTC; CDR3aa: CASSAPVGGPSGYTF